Listed below are T cell receptor beta chains from one sample, sequenced in a study of blood T cell repertoires in COVID-19. The repertoire was sequenced with immunoSEQ multiplex PCR; TCRdb's copy has only in-frame clones and lacks some. The table records a few hundred thousand clones, about 87% of them present only once. Sequencing was performed on peripheral blood. Receptors originate from a woman between 45 and 60 years old with acute or convalescent COVID-19. Each CDR3 is given with its conserved first and last residue. D genes are given only for firm matches. Part of the rows lack a size; the others show once, few, many or a class for expanded clones.

V gene	clone size	D gene	J gene	CDR3 DNA	CDR3 protein
TRBV7-3	NA	TRBD2	TRBJ2-3	TGTGCCAGCAGCTTAGTTGGAGCGGGAGGGGGCACAGATACGCAGTATTTT	CASSLVGAGGGTDTQYF
TRBV7-8	NA	NA	TRBJ1-1	TGTGCCAGCAGCCAATTCCAGGGAAGTGAAGCTTTCTTT	CASSQFQGSEAFF
TRBV19	NA	NA	TRBJ2-7	TGTGCCAGTAGTCTCACAGGGACCCCCAGCGAGCAGTACTTC	CASSLTGTPSEQYF
TRBV28	many	NA	TRBJ1-1	TGTGCCAGCAGTTTAGTGGGCAGGGCTGAAGCTTTCTTT	CASSLVGRAEAFF
TRBV7-2	NA	NA	TRBJ1-5	TGTGCCAGCAGCTTAGCGCGCGGTTACAATCAGCCCCAGCATTTT	CASSLARGYNQPQHF
TRBV28	NA	TRBD1	TRBJ2-3	TGTGCCAGCAGCATCAATCCGGGACAGGGGGCCTTTGATACGCAGTATTTT	CASSINPGQGAFDTQYF
TRBV6-2/TRBV6-3	once	NA	TRBJ1-1	TGTGCCAGCAGTTACACAGGGAGGGTCCCTGAAGCTTTCTTT	CASSYTGRVPEAFF
TRBV3-1/TRBV3-2	NA	TRBD1	TRBJ2-7	TGTGCCAGCAGCCACCCCGGGACAGACCCCTACGAGCAGTACTTC	CASSHPGTDPYEQYF
TRBV5-1	NA	TRBD1	TRBJ1-1	TGCGCCAGCAGATCGGGGACAGAGAACACTGAAGCTTTCTTT	CASRSGTENTEAFF
TRBV7-6	NA	TRBD1	TRBJ1-2	TGTGCCAGCAGCTTAGGGGACAGGGGTTCTTATGGCTACACCTTC	CASSLGDRGSYGYTF
TRBV3-1/TRBV3-2	NA	NA	TRBJ1-2	TGTGCCAGCAGCCCAATCGGGGAGATTTATGGCTACACCTTC	CASSPIGEIYGYTF
TRBV2	NA	TRBD2	TRBJ2-1	TGTGCCAGCAGTTTAGCGGGAGTCCCCTGGTACGTCTTC	CASSLAGVPWYVF
TRBV2	NA	TRBD1	TRBJ1-5	TGTGCCAGCAGTACCGACAGGGGACAGCCCCAGCATTTT	CASSTDRGQPQHF
TRBV28	NA	NA	TRBJ2-7	TGTGCCAGCAGTTGGCTCTACGAGCAGTACTTC	CASSWLYEQYF
TRBV6-2/TRBV6-3	NA	NA	TRBJ2-1	TGTGCCAGCAGTTACCCAATAGGTCGGACTCACCTGGGGTACAATGAGCAGTTCTTC	CASSYPIGRTHLGYNEQFF
TRBV9	NA	NA	TRBJ2-1	TGTGCCAGCAGCATCGATCGGGGGACCCTCTACAATGAGCAGTTCTTC	CASSIDRGTLYNEQFF
TRBV5-5	once	TRBD2	TRBJ2-3	TGTGCCAGCAGCCCCGGACTAGCGGGAGGGTTAGATACGCAGTATTTT	CASSPGLAGGLDTQYF
TRBV28	NA	TRBD2	TRBJ2-1	TGTGCCAGCAGTTCAATTCAGGGACTAGCGGGAGACGAGCAGTTCTTC	CASSSIQGLAGDEQFF
TRBV7-2	NA	NA	TRBJ1-2	TGTGCCAGCAGCTTAGGCGTGGGGGAGGGAAAAGGTTATGGCTACACCTTC	CASSLGVGEGKGYGYTF
TRBV7-9	NA	TRBD2	TRBJ2-1	TGTGCCACCCCCTTTAGCGGGAGTTTGCGTAACAATGAGCAGTTCTTC	CATPFSGSLRNNEQFF
TRBV27	once	TRBD2	TRBJ2-1	TGTGCCAGCAGCTCTAGCGGGAGTGGCTACAATGAGCAGTTCTTC	CASSSSGSGYNEQFF
TRBV2	NA	NA	TRBJ1-5	TGTGCCAGCAGTGTAGAGCGAGGCAATCAGCCCCAGCATTTT	CASSVERGNQPQHF
TRBV2	NA	TRBD1	TRBJ1-5	TGTGCCAGCAGCGCCGGTGGGACAGTAGGGCAGCCCCAGCATTTT	CASSAGGTVGQPQHF
TRBV28	NA	NA	TRBJ2-1	TGTGCCAGCAGTTTATCGCTAGCGACAAAGGACTTCAATGAGCAGTTCTTC	CASSLSLATKDFNEQFF
TRBV5-6	NA	NA	TRBJ1-5	TGTGCCAGCAGCTTGCGGCTGGGATGGGGCAGCAATCAGCCCCAGCATTTT	CASSLRLGWGSNQPQHF
TRBV4-1	NA	NA	TRBJ2-7	TGCGCCAGCAGCCTAGGGCAGGGGCCCTACGAGCAGTACTTC	CASSLGQGPYEQYF
TRBV7-9	NA	NA	TRBJ1-4	TGTGCCAGCAGCTTAACCCAGGGTAATGAAAAACTGTTTTTT	CASSLTQGNEKLFF
TRBV7-2	NA	TRBD2	TRBJ2-7	TGTGCCATTCAGACCGGGACTAGCTCGGGGCGCGAGCAGTACTTC	CAIQTGTSSGREQYF
TRBV2	NA	NA	TRBJ1-5	TGTGCCAGCAAAGAGAGTTTTAGCAATCAGCCCCAGCATTTT	CASKESFSNQPQHF
TRBV9	NA	TRBD1	TRBJ2-5	TGTGCCAGCAGCGTAGGACAGGGGGCTAGGGAGACCCAGTACTTC	CASSVGQGARETQYF
TRBV6-5	NA	TRBD1	TRBJ2-5	TGTGCCAGCAGCGGACAGGGGGCAGAGACCCAGTACTTC	CASSGQGAETQYF
TRBV7-3	few	TRBD1	TRBJ2-2	TGTGCCAGCAGCTTAATGTCAGGGGGGAACACCGGGGAGCTGTTTTTT	CASSLMSGGNTGELFF
TRBV10-3	NA	TRBD1	TRBJ1-1	TGTGCCATCAGTGATAGGGACAGGGGAAGGGCTGAAGCTTTCTTT	CAISDRDRGRAEAFF
TRBV27	NA	NA	TRBJ1-6	TGTGCCAGCAGTTCGGGGAGGCCGTATTCACCCCTCCACTTT	CASSSGRPYSPLHF
TRBV5-1	once	NA	TRBJ1-2	TGCGCCAGCAGCTTGGCCGGGGGGCAGCGCTTACATGGCTACACCTTC	CASSLAGGQRLHGYTF
TRBV28	NA	TRBD1	TRBJ1-4	TGTGCCAGCAGTTCCCAAGGGACAGGATACGAAAAACTGTTTTTT	CASSSQGTGYEKLFF
TRBV9	NA	NA	TRBJ1-3	TGTGCCAGCAGCGTAGCCCGGGGCTCTGGAAACACCATATATTTT	CASSVARGSGNTIYF
TRBV6-5	once	NA	TRBJ1-5	TGTGCCAGCCGGCGGTCTTTTGGTCAGCCCCAGCATTTT	CASRRSFGQPQHF
TRBV9	NA	NA	TRBJ2-1	TGTGCCAGCAGCCCAAGTTCCGGGTACAATGAGCAGTTCTTC	CASSPSSGYNEQFF
TRBV27	NA	TRBD1	TRBJ1-1	TGTGCCAGCCGGGACAGCGACCTCACTGAAGCTTTCTTT	CASRDSDLTEAFF
TRBV28	NA	TRBD1	TRBJ1-1	TGTGCCACCCTCTCCGGGGACAGGGTAACTGAAGCTTTCTTT	CATLSGDRVTEAFF
TRBV24-1	NA	NA	TRBJ1-2	TGTGCCACCAGTGGGGCAGGGGAAGCTAACTATGGCTACACCTTC	CATSGAGEANYGYTF
TRBV7-7	few	TRBD2	TRBJ2-1	TGTGCCAGCAGCCCGGGGAGGGGTGATGAGCAGTTCTTC	CASSPGRGDEQFF
TRBV2	once	NA	TRBJ1-3	TGTGCCAGCGGAGGGGCCCCCAACACCATATATTTT	CASGGAPNTIYF
TRBV6-2/TRBV6-3	NA	NA	TRBJ1-1	TGTGCCAGCAGTTACTCCGGGGGTTCGGGTGAAGCTTTCTTT	CASSYSGGSGEAFF
TRBV24-1	NA	NA	TRBJ2-7	TGTGCCACCAGTGACACCTCCAGGTACGAGCAGTACTTC	CATSDTSRYEQYF
TRBV5-5	NA	TRBD1	TRBJ1-1	TGTGCCAGCAGCCTGACCGGGACAGGGTATTTCAGTAACACTGAAGCTTTCTTT	CASSLTGTGYFSNTEAFF
TRBV6-6	NA	NA	TRBJ1-2	TGTGCCAGCAGCCAACAGGGCGTTTACTATGGCTACACCTTC	CASSQQGVYYGYTF
TRBV24-1	NA	NA	TRBJ2-3	TGTGCCACCAGTGATTCGCGACAGCCACTCACAGATACGCAGTATTTT	CATSDSRQPLTDTQYF
TRBV20-1	NA	NA	TRBJ2-3	TGCAGTGCTATCCTAGCGATGCAGTATTTT	CSAILAMQYF
TRBV7-2	once	NA	TRBJ1-1	TGTGCCAGCAGCTTTAGAATGGGGGACACAGCTTTCTTT	CASSFRMGDTAFF
TRBV13	NA	NA	TRBJ2-2	TGTGCCAGCAGCCCGAGGGTGTCCGGGGAGCTGTTTTTT	CASSPRVSGELFF
TRBV9	once	TRBD1	TRBJ2-5	TGTGCCAGCAGCATTCGGACAGGGACCCAAGAGACCCAGTACTTC	CASSIRTGTQETQYF
TRBV19	NA	TRBD2	TRBJ2-6	TGTGCCAGTAGTTTCGGACTAGCGGGAGGATCGGGGGCCAACGTCCTGACTTTC	CASSFGLAGGSGANVLTF
TRBV28	once	NA	TRBJ2-5	TGTGCCAGCAGAGTACAGCAGGGGTACGGTTCTTGGATGCAAGAGACCCAGTACTTC	CASRVQQGYGSWMQETQYF
TRBV27	once	NA	TRBJ1-1	TGTGCCAGCAGTTCCCTTTATACAGGGTCAGGGACTGAAGCTTTCTTT	CASSSLYTGSGTEAFF